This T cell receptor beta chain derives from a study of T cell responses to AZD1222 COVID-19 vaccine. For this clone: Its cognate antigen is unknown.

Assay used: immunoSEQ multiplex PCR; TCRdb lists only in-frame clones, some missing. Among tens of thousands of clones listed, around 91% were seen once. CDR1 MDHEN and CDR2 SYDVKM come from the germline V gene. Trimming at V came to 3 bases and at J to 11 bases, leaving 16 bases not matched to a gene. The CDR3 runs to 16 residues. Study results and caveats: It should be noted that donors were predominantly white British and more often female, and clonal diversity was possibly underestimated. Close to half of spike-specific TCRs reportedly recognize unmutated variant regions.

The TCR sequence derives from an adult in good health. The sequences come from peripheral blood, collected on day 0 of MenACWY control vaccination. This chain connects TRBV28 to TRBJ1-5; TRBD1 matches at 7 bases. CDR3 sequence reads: CASSLGTDGTPWTQHF. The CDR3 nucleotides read TGTGCCAGCAGTTTGGGGACAGATGGTACCCCCTGGACCCAGCATTTT.